The rows below give T cell receptor beta chains drawn from one sample of a study of T cell responses to AZD1222 COVID-19 vaccine. This table comes from immunoSEQ multiplex PCR, and its TCRdb copy is limited to in-frame clones, with some not included. This sample has over 40,000 clones, with roughly 84% found just once. This specimen was peripheral blood, taken on day 0 of AZD1222 vaccination. These receptor sequences come from an adult in good health. Each CDR3 is given without its conserved first and last residue. Each record gives: clone size, CDR3 length, V gene, CDR3 protein. Only part of the rows carry a size: once, few, many, or a class if the clone is expanded.

>NA|13|TRBV6-4
ASSDSWPNTGELF
>NA|12|TRBV7-3
ASSLWDNTDTQY
>NA|11|TRBV6-4
ASSQREAETQY
>NA|12|TRBV18
ASSPGTGSNEQF
>NA|11|TRBV21-1
HIWDRGGPEAF
>NA|14|TRBV19
ASSTLGGGRDYEQF
>NA|9|TRBV6-5
ASSSKAEQY
>NA|12|TRBV9
ASSGGPSSYEQY
>NA|13|TRBV9
ASSGKDRGRGGYT
>medium-sized|13|TRBV5-4
ASSLAPGNSQPQH
>NA|16|TRBV6-1
ATNEGRWGGLSNQPQH
>NA|14|TRBV18
ASSPDRGVGRTEAF
>NA|10|TRBV10-3
AISEEGEKLF
>NA|15|TRBV3-1/TRBV3-2
ASSQDGTARIAYEQY
>NA|11|TRBV5-5
ASSWGKDYGYT
>few|12|TRBV5-1
ASSRDQNTGELF
>NA|11|TRBV3-1/TRBV3-2
ASKYGDDTEAF
>NA|13|TRBV5-4
ASGLTGANTGELF
>NA|15|TRBV5-6
ASSPYSGRAVGETQY
>NA|13|TRBV4-3
ASSHPGLAPGEQY
>NA|13|TRBV7-2
ASSKAGTSQETQY
>NA|11|TRBV6-5
ASHRETYNEQF